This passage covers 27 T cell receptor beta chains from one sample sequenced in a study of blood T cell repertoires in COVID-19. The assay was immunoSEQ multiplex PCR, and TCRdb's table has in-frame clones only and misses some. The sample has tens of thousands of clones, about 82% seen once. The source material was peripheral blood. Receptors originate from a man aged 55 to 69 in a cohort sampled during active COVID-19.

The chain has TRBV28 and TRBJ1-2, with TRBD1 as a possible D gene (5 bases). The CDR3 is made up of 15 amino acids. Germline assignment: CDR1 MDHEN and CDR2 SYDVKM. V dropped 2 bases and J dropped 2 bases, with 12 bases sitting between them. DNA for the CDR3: TGTGCCAGCAGTTTAGTCCCAGGGTGGAACTATGGCTACACCTTC. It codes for CASSLVPGWNYGYTF.

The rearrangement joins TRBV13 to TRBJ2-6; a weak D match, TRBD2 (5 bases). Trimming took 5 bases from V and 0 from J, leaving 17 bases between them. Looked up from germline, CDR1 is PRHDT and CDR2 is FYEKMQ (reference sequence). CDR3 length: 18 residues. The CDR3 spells CASSPSRGLISGANVLTF. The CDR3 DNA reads TGTGCCAGCAGCCCATCCCGAGGACTGATCTCTGGGGCCAACGTCCTGACTTTC.

The CDR3 here is CASSPLKEHQYF. DNA for the CDR3: TGTGCCAGCAGTCCCCTCAAGGAGCACCAGTACTTC. The genes are TRBV27 and TRBJ2-5; D remains ambiguous. CDR3 length: 12 residues. Germline CDR1 MNHEY, CDR2 SMNVEV (reference sequence). Trimming took off 5 bases at V and 10 bases at J, with 14 bases between the two ends.

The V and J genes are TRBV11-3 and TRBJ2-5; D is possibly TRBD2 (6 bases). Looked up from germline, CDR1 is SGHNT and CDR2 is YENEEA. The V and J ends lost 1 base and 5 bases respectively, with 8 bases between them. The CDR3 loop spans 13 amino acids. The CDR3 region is CASSLAGVETQYF. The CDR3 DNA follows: TGTGCCAGCAGCTTAGCGGGGGTCGAGACCCAGTACTTC.

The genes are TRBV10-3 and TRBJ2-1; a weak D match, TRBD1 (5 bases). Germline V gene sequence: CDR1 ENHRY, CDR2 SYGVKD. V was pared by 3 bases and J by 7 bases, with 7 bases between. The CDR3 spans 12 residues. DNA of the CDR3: TGTGCCATCAGTGAAGGGGCGAATGAGCAGTTCTTC. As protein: CAISEGANEQFF.

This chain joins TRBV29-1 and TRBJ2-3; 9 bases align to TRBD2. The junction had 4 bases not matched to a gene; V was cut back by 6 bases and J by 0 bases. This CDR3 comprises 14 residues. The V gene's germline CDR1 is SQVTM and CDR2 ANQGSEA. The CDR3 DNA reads TGCAGCGTCTCTAGCGGGATTAGCACAGATACGCAGTATTTT. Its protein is CSVSSGISTDTQYF.

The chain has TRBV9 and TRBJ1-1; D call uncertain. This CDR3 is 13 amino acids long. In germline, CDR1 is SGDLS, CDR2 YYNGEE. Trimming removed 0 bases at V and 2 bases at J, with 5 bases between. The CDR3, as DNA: TGTGCCAGCAGCGTAGCGGGAAACACTGAAGCTTTCTTT. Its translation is CASSVAGNTEAFF.

The CDR3 protein is CAISTGQGPVIQYF. The CDR3 DNA sequence: TGTGCCATCAGTACCGGACAGGGTCCGGTCATTCAGTACTTC. V usage is TRBV10-3 and J usage is TRBJ2-4, with 8 bases lining up with TRBD1. The germline gives CDR1 ENHRY, CDR2 SYGVKD. The CDR3 is made up of 14 amino acids. V dropped 5 bases and J dropped 9; count of bases not matched to a gene: 9.

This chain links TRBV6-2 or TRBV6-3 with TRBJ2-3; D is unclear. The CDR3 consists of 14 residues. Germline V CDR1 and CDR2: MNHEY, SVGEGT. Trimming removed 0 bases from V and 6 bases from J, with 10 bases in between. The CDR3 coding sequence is TGTGCCAGCAGTTACTCCCGATCCGGGGATACGCAGTATTTT. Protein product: CASSYSRSGDTQYF.

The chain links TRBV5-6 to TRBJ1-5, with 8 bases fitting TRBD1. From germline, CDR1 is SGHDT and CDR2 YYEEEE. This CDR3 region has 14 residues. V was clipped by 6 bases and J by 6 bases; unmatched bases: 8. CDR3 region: CASKRGTGGQPQHF. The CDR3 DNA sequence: TGTGCCAGCAAGAGAGGGACAGGAGGTCAGCCCCAGCATTTT. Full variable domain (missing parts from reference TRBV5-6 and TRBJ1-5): DAGVTQSPTHLIKTRGQQVTLRCSPKSGHDTVSWYQQALGQGPQFIFQYYEEEERQRGNFPDRFSGHQFPNYSSELNVNALLLGDSALYLCASKRGTGGQPQHFGDGTRLSIL.

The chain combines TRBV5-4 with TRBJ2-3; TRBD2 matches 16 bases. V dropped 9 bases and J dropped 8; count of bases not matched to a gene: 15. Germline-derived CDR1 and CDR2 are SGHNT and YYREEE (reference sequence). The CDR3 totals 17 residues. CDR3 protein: CATGTSGGGVLVGTQYF. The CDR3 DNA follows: TGTGCCACCGGGACTAGCGGGGGGGGTGTGTTAGTTGGTACGCAGTATTTT.

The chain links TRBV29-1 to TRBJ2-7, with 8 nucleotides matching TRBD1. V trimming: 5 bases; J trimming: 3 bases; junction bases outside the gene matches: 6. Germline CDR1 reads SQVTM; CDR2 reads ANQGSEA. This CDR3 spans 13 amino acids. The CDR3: CSVSGTGGYEQYF. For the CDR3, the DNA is TGCAGCGTTTCCGGGACAGGAGGCTACGAGCAGTACTTC.

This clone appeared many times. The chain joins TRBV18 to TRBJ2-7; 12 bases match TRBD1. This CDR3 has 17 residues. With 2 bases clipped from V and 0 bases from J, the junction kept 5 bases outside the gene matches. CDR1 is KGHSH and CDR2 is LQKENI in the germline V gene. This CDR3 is CASSPGTGGELSYEQYF. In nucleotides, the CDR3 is TGTGCCAGCTCACCAGGGACAGGGGGCGAACTCTCCTACGAGCAGTACTTC.

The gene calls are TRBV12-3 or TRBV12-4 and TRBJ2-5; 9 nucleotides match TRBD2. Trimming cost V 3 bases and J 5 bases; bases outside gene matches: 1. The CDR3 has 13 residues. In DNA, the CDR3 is TGTGCCAGCAGTTTGGCGGGGGGGGAGACCCAGTACTTC. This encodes CASSLAGGETQYF.

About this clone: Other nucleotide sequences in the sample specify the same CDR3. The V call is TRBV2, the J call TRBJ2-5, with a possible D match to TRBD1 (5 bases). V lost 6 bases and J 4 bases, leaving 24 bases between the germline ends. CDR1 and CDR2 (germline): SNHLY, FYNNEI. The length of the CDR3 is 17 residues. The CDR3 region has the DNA TGTGCCAGCAGCAACTCGTGGGGTGCTGGTAGGGGAGAGACCCAGTACTTC. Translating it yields CASSNSWGAGRGETQYF.

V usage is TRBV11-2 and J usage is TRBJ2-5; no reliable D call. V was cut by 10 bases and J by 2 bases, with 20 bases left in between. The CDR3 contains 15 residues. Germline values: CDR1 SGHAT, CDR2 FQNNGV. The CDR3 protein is CATQLNPGQQETQYF. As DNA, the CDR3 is TGTGCCACCCAGCTTAATCCAGGCCAACAAGAGACCCAGTACTTC.

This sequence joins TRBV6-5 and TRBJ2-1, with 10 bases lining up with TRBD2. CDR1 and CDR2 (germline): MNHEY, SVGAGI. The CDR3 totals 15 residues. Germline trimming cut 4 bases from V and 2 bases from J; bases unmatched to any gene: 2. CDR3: CASSSGLAAYNEQFF. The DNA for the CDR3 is TGTGCCAGCAGTTCTGGACTAGCGGCCTACAATGAGCAGTTCTTC.

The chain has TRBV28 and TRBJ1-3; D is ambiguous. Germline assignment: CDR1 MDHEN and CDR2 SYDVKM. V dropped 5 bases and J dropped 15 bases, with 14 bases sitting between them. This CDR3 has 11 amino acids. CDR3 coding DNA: TGTGCCAGCAGTGGCGGGAAATCTAGATATTTT. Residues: CASSGGKSRYF.

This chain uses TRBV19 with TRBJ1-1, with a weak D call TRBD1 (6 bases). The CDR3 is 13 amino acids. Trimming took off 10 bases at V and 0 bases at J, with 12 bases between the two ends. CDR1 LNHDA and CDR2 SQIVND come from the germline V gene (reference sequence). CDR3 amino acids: CATRTDMNTEAFF. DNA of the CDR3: TGTGCCACTAGGACAGATATGAACACTGAAGCTTTCTTT. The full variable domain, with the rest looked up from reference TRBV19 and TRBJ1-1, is DGGITQSPKYLFRKEGQNVTLSCEQNLNHDAMYWYRQDPGQGLRLIYYSQIVNDFQKGDIAEGYSVSREKKESFPLTVTSAQKNPTAFYLCATRTDMNTEAFFGQGTRLTVV.

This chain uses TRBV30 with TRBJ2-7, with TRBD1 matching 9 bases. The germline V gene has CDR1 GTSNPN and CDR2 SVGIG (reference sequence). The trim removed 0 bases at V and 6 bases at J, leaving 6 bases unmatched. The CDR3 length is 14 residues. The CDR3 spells CAWSVGTGTAEQYF. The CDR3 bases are TGTGCCTGGAGTGTTGGGACAGGGACCGCCGAGCAGTACTTC.

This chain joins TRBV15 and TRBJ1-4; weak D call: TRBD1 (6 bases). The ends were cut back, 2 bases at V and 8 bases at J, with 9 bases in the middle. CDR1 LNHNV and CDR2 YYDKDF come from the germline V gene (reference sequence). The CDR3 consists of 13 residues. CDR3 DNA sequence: TGTGCCACCAGCAGAACACAGGGCGAAAAACTGTTTTTT. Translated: CATSRTQGEKLFF.

The CDR3 DNA reads as TGTGCCAGCTGCCCCTACAGTGGGACCCAGTACTTC. Amino acid sequence: CASCPYSGTQYF. The V and J genes are TRBV6-2 or TRBV6-3 and TRBJ2-5, with D hard to call. The CDR3 extends over 12 amino acids. Germline CDR1 and CDR2: MNHEY and SVGEGT. V was trimmed by 8 bases and J by 7 bases, leaving 14 bases between them.

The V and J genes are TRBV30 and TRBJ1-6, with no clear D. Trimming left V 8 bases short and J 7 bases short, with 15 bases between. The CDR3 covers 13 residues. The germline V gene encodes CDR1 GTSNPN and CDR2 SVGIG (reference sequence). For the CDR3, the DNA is TGTGCCCTGGAGTTCAGCCCGAATTCACCCCTCCACTTT. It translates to CALEFSPNSPLHF.

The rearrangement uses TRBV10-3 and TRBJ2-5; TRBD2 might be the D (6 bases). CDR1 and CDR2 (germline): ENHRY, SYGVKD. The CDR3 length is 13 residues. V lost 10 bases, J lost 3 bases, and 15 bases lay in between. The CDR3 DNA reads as TGTGCCACCCAGACGCCGGGGGAAGAGACCCAGTACTTC. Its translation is CATQTPGEETQYF.

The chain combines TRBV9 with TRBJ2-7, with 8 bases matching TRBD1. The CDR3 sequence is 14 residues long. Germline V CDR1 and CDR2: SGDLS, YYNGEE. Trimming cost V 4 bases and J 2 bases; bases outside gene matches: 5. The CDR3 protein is CASSPQGQAYEQYF. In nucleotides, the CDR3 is TGTGCCAGCAGCCCCCAGGGACAGGCCTACGAGCAGTACTTC.

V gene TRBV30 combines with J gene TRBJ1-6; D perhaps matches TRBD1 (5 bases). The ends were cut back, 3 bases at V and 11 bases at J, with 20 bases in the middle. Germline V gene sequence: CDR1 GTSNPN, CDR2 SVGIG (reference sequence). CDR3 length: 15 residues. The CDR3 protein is CAWSPPPGGRTPLHF. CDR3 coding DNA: TGTGCCTGGAGCCCTCCCCCCGGGGGTAGGACACCCCTCCACTTT.

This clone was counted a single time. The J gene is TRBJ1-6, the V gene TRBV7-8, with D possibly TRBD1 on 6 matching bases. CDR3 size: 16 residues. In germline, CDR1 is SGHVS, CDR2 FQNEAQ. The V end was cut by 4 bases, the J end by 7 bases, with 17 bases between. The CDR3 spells CASSSSTGTPNSPLHF. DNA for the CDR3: TGTGCCAGCAGCTCGTCCACCGGGACACCCAATTCACCCCTCCACTTT.